This TCR beta chain comes out of a study of blood T cell repertoires in COVID-19 (dated by TCRdb to the early 2020s). Study-level background: Samples covering the acute and convalescent phases of COVID-19 were provided by collaborators in the United States, Italy and Spain. The prospective study material was composed of cDNA or gDNA derived from T cells, B-cell-depleted T cells, or PBMCs. Deeply sampled blood TCRbeta repertoires from subjects exposed to, actively infected with, or recovered from COVID-19 were included in the dataset. A freely available public database, intended as a resource for researchers studying the immune response to SARS-CoV-2, is where the repertoires were released. The samples were drawn from the first 160 participants of the ongoing ImmuneRACE study and from 1,200 or so subjects provided by 6 global collaborators. Sample metadata almost always included a de-identified subject ID, COVID-19 status, age in years and sex. Where HLA class I and class II types were available, the types were taken from metadata supplied by the sample provider, not from assay-based typing.

This clone was detected only once. The specificity of this receptor is unknown. No much larger clone is present one base from it, and per-base qualities are unavailable. The germline V gene specifies ENHRY as CDR1 and SYGVKD as CDR2. V and J are truncated by 6 bases and 1 base respectively, leaving an intervening sequence of 9 bases. The CDR3 sequence holds 13 residues, the cysteine and phenylalanine included. The retained sequence is limited to the CDR3, 39 bases, with the frame set at the first base. On the study overall, not on this receptor specifically: The amount of clinical and demographic metadata varied by source and participant and was provided uncurated.

Each collaborating institution followed its own protocols to collect whole blood in K2EDTA tubes. For TCRbeta analysis, collaborator samples were shipped as frozen whole blood, as isolated PBMCs, or as DNA extracted from either sample type. TCRbeta CDR3 regions were amplified from genomic DNA using the immunoSEQ Assay, a bias-controlled multiplex PCR. On the study's bioinformatics: Within the assay, amplification of reference gene primers was used to estimate how many nucleated cells each sample contained. To quantify the absolute abundance of each unique TCRbeta CDR3 rearrangement, sequence reads were collapsed and filtered. For each sample, productive Simpson clonality was calculated as the square root of Simpson's diversity index over productive rearrangements. TCRdb's version of the immuneACCESS table is confined to in-frame rearrangements and falls short of the full clone set. An unresolved V gene accounts for under half of the shortfall where checked; the remainder is of unknown origin. From that table come the V and J calls and clone size; the DNA was used to work out D and trimming. Across this sample there are roughly 250,000 clones, with around 82% seen only once. Clones ranked in the top ten supply around 5% of the sample.

The sequence is built from TRBV10-3 and TRBJ1-1; the D gene lacks a confident call. The sequenced sample was peripheral blood. The TCR originated in a woman in her 70s with acute or convalescent COVID-19. This receptor carries the CDR3 CAISRGRNTEAFF. The DNA sequence is TGTGCCATCAGCCGCGGGAGGAACACTGAAGCTTTCTTT.